Below, 28 T cell receptor beta chains from the same sample are listed, as sequenced in a study of cytomegalovirus exposure and HLA in healthy donors. Primers: 60 Vbeta forward and 13 Jbeta reverse. The method was immunoSEQ multiplex PCR; TCRdb's version includes in-frame clones alone and lacks a portion of them. The sample consists of over 150,000 clones, roughly four fifths of them appearing once. Sequences were obtained from PBMCs. Source of these receptors: a man in his forties in good health and CMV-seronegative.

This clone showed up just a few times. CDR3 in DNA: TGTGCCAGCAGCAAACAGGGGATCGGAGAGACCCAGTACTTC. It specifies CASSKQGIGETQYF. The chain couples TRBV7-2 to TRBJ2-5; 7 bases match TRBD1. The ends lost 5 bases at V and 4 bases at J; junction bases unmatched: 7. This CDR3 is built from 14 residues. The germline V gene has CDR1 SGHTA and CDR2 FQGNSA.

V gene TRBV6-1 combines with J gene TRBJ2-7, with D tentatively TRBD1 (5 bases). With 7 bases removed from V and 6 bases from J, the gap between germline ends came to 10 bases. This CDR3 comprises 11 residues. Germline V CDR1 and CDR2: MNHNS, SASEGT. The CDR3 sequence is CASKDSCEQYF. DNA of the CDR3: TGTGCCAGCAAAGACAGTTGCGAGCAGTACTTC.

V is TRBV14 and J is TRBJ1-6, with 8 bases identical to TRBD1. CDR3 length equals 15 residues. Germline loops: CDR1 SGHDN, CDR2 FVKESK. Trimming at V came to 1 base and at J to 6 bases, leaving 2 bases not matched to a gene. The CDR3 nucleotides read TGTGCCAGCAGCCAAGGCCAGGGGGCTAATTCACCCCTCCACTTT. Residues: CASSQGQGANSPLHF.

A few counts support this clone. J is TRBJ2-3 and V is TRBV6-5, with a possible D match to TRBD2 (7 bases). This CDR3 spans 14 amino acids. V lost 1 base to trimming and J lost 6 bases, with 11 bases between them. Germline lookup yields CDR1 MNHEY and CDR2 SVGAGI. The CDR3 protein is CASSYLAGADTQYF. The CDR3, as DNA: TGTGCCAGCAGTTACTTGGCGGGGGCGGATACGCAGTATTTT.

V is TRBV5-1 and J is TRBJ1-2; 9 bases align to TRBD1. The CDR3 is made up of 14 amino acids. V lost 4 bases and J lost 5; bases outside the gene matches: 6. Per the germline V gene, CDR1 is SGHRS and CDR2 is YFSETQ. The CDR3 DNA sequence: TGCGCCAGCAGCACCTCGGGACAGGGTTATGGCTACACCTTC. Protein sequence: CASSTSGQGYGYTF.

The count of this clone is one. The V and J genes are TRBV5-5 and TRBJ2-1; TRBD2 matches 8 bases. V lost 10 bases to trimming and J lost 8 bases; unmatched junction nucleotides: 11. The CDR3 totals 13 residues. Germline CDR1 is SGHKS and CDR2 is YYEKEE (reference sequence). CDR3 DNA sequence: TGTGCCGGAGGACTAGCCCCAACTTATGAGCAGTTCTTC. It yields the protein CAGGLAPTYEQFF.

V gene TRBV19 combines with J gene TRBJ1-5; 9 bases match TRBD1. Germline CDR1 reads LNHDA; CDR2 reads SQIVND (reference sequence). CDR3 length equals 14 residues. V shed 6 bases and J 6 bases; nucleotides not matched to a gene: 6. The CDR3 region has the DNA TGTGCCAGTAGACCGGGACAGGGACTTCAGCCCCAGCATTTT. Amino acid sequence: CASRPGQGLQPQHF.

The chain has TRBV7-2 and TRBJ2-3, with D possibly matching TRBD1 (5 bases). CDR1 and CDR2 from the germline V gene are SGHTA and FQGNSA. This CDR3 is 14 amino acids long. Deletions cut 1 base from V and 6 bases from J, with 11 bases between. The CDR3, as DNA: TGTGCCAGCAGCTTAGTAGGGGTCACGGATACGCAGTATTTT. This translates into CASSLVGVTDTQYF.

V usage is TRBV25-1 and J usage is TRBJ2-1, with 8 bases lining up with TRBD2. The junction had 6 bases not matched to a gene; V was cut back by 6 bases and J by 5 bases. In germline, CDR1 is MGHDK, CDR2 SYGVNS. The CDR3 runs 14 residues. As DNA, the CDR3 is TGTGCCAGCAGGGGTCGGGGGGGCAACAATGAGCAGTTCTTC. Translation: CASRGRGGNNEQFF. The whole variable domain, filled in from reference TRBV25-1 and TRBJ2-1, reads EADIYQTPRYLVIGTGKKITLECSQTMGHDKMYWYQQDPGMELHLIHYSYGVNSTEKGDLSSESTVSRIRTEHFPLTLESARPSHTSQYLCASRGRGGNNEQFFGPGTRLTVL.

This chain joins TRBV30 and TRBJ2-5, with 13 bases matching TRBD2. V trimming: 5 bases; J trimming: 6 bases; junction bases outside the gene matches: 6. There are 14 residues in the CDR3. Germline CDR1 GTSNPN, CDR2 SVGIG (reference sequence). CDR3 in DNA: TGTGCCTGGGGGGGACTAGCGGGGATAAAGACCCAGTACTTC. Its protein product is CAWGGLAGIKTQYF.

This sequence joins TRBV7-2 and TRBJ1-6; D gene uncertain. This CDR3 contains 16 residues. The germline CDR1 and CDR2 sequences are SGHTA and FQGNSA. The germline V and J ends were trimmed by 5 bases and 10 bases, with 21 bases remaining between them. The CDR3 loop reads CASSGLTRLVGSPLHF. CDR3 DNA: TGTGCCAGCAGCGGGCTAACACGGCTTGTCGGATCACCCCTCCACTTT.

This chain uses TRBV4-3 with TRBJ2-2; D gene uncertain. Trimming stripped 0 bases from V and 10 bases from J, with 12 bases between. This CDR3 is built from 14 residues. The germline CDR1 and CDR2 sequences are LGHNA and YSLEER. CDR3 nucleotides: TGCGCCAGCAGCCAAGATGTGAGTCTAGTGGAGCTGTTTTTT. Protein: CASSQDVSLVELFF.

This chain connects TRBV14 to TRBJ2-7; D is perhaps TRBD2 (7 bases). CDR3 length equals 15 residues. CDR1 and CDR2 from the germline V gene are SGHDN and FVKESK. V was cut by 4 bases and J by 2 bases, with 15 bases left in between. The CDR3 reads CASSLSGGRAYEQYF. The CDR3 DNA is TGTGCCAGCAGCCTTTCGGGGGGCCGGGCCTACGAGCAGTACTTC. The whole variable domain, remainder taken from reference TRBV14 and TRBJ2-7, is EAGVTQFPSHSVIEKGQTVTLRCDPISGHDNLYWYRRVMGKEIKFLLHFVKESKQDESGMPNNRFLAERTGGTYSTLKVQPAELEDSGVYFCASSLSGGRAYEQYFGPGTRLTVT.

This rearrangement joins TRBV2 to TRBJ2-4, with D possibly being TRBD2 (5 bases). Trimming took 5 bases from V and 1 from J, leaving 15 bases between them. The CDR3 spans 16 residues. The germline V gene encodes CDR1 SNHLY and CDR2 FYNNEI. The CDR3 bases are TGTGCCAGCAGTCGGGGAATGCGAGGGGCCAAAAACATTCAGTACTTC. This codes for CASSRGMRGAKNIQYF.

The chain recombines TRBV28 with TRBJ2-4; D is possibly TRBD1 (7 bases). The CDR3 covers 14 residues. Germline assignment: CDR1 MDHEN and CDR2 SYDVKM. The ends were cut back, 5 bases at V and 8 bases at J, with 16 bases in the middle. Here the CDR3 DNA reads TGTGCCAGCAGTCCCTTCCCAGGGGGGCACATTCAGTACTTC. Its protein is CASSPFPGGHIQYF.

The J gene is TRBJ1-3, the V gene TRBV5-1; 10 positions agree with TRBD1. CDR3 length: 16 residues. Germline V gene sequence: CDR1 SGHRS, CDR2 YFSETQ. Trimming cost V 4 bases and J 3 bases; bases outside gene matches: 7. DNA for the CDR3: TGCGCCAGCAGCGATCGACAGGGGGCAGATGGAAACACCATATATTTT. As protein: CASSDRQGADGNTIYF.

CDR3 DNA sequence: TGTGCCAGCAGCTCCTGGACAGTCACAGATACGCAGTATTTT. Amino acid sequence: CASSSWTVTDTQYF. This chain connects TRBV11-2 to TRBJ2-3; D might be TRBD1 (6 bases). V lost 4 bases and J 2 bases, leaving 10 bases between the germline ends. Per germline, CDR1 SGHAT and CDR2 FQNNGV. The CDR3 runs to 14 residues.

The chain has TRBV5-6 and TRBJ2-5; D remains unclear. V was clipped by 0 bases and J by 2 bases, with 5 bases between them. Per germline, CDR1 SGHDT and CDR2 YYEEEE. This CDR3 region has 13 residues. The chain's CDR3 is CASSLGRQETQYF. DNA of the CDR3: TGTGCCAGCAGCTTGGGCAGACAAGAGACCCAGTACTTC.

This chain connects TRBV9 to TRBJ1-1, with D tentatively TRBD1 (6 bases). The CDR3 length is 17 residues. V lost 0 bases and J lost 1, with 16 bases in between. In germline, CDR1 is SGDLS, CDR2 YYNGEE. Here the CDR3 DNA reads TGTGCCAGCAGCGTAGCCAGTGACAGGCCGGAGAACACTGAAGCTTTCTTT. The encoded protein is CASSVASDRPENTEAFF. Drawing the rest from reference TRBV9 and TRBJ1-1, the complete variable domain is DSGVTQTPKHLITATGQRVTLRCSPRSGDLSVYWYQQSLDQGLQFLIQYYNGEERAKGNILERFSAQQFPDLHSELNLSSLELGDSALYFCASSVASDRPENTEAFFGQGTRLTVV.

The rearrangement uses TRBV11-2 and TRBJ2-1; 11 bases match TRBD2. The CDR3 sequence is 15 residues long. Trimming at V came to 5 bases and at J to 3 bases, leaving 3 bases not matched to a gene. Per the germline V gene, CDR1 is SGHAT and CDR2 is FQNNGV. This CDR3 is CASSPSGGFYNEQFF. The CDR3 DNA reads as TGTGCCAGCAGCCCTAGCGGGGGGTTCTACAATGAGCAGTTCTTC.

The chain has TRBV30 and TRBJ2-3, with a possible D match to TRBD1 (5 bases). Germline CDR1 reads GTSNPN; CDR2 reads SVGIG (reference sequence). Trimming took 3 bases from V and 4 from J, leaving 8 bases between them. The CDR3 runs to 12 residues. The CDR3 DNA reads TGTGCCTGGAGCGCAGGGCCAGATACGCAGTATTTT. Its translation is CAWSAGPDTQYF.

The V gene is TRBV18, the J gene TRBJ2-7, with 8 bases aligning to TRBD2. Per the germline V gene, CDR1 is KGHSH and CDR2 is LQKENI. V lost 4 bases and J lost 2; bases outside the gene matches: 4. The CDR3 has 14 amino acids. CDR3 protein: CASSRGGMTYEQYF. The CDR3 DNA sequence: TGTGCCAGCTCACGCGGGGGGATGACCTACGAGCAGTACTTC.

This clone was found once. The chain joins TRBV5-1 to TRBJ2-7; 7 bases match TRBD2. There are 14 residues in the CDR3. Trimming removed 4 bases from V and 6 bases from J; junction bases left unmatched: 10. The germline CDR1 and CDR2 sequences are SGHRS and YFSETQ. CDR3 sequence reads: CASSPGGVWSEQYF. The DNA for the CDR3 is TGCGCCAGCAGCCCTGGGGGGGTGTGGTCCGAGCAGTACTTC.

The V and J genes are TRBV5-1 and TRBJ1-3, with no clear D. Germline lookup yields CDR1 SGHRS and CDR2 YFSETQ. This CDR3 has 15 amino acids. The V end was cut by 0 bases, the J end by 0 bases, with 7 bases between. The chain's CDR3 is CASSLGGTSGNTIYF. For the CDR3, the DNA is TGCGCCAGCAGCTTGGGAGGAACCTCTGGAAACACCATATATTTT.

The chain joins TRBV4-1 to TRBJ2-7; D not certain. V was shortened by 1 base and J by 5 bases, with 6 bases between the two germline ends. The CDR3 spans 12 residues. In germline, CDR1 is MGHRA, CDR2 YSYEKL. CDR3 nucleotides: TGCGCCAGCAGCCAAGCTCAGAACGAGCAGTACTTC. Its protein is CASSQAQNEQYF.

This chain links TRBV9 with TRBJ1-1; unclear D gene. The germline V gene has CDR1 SGDLS and CDR2 YYNGEE. V lost 3 bases to trimming and J lost 3 bases, with 9 bases between them. CDR3 length equals 13 residues. This CDR3 is CASSEADHTEAFF. The DNA for the CDR3 is TGTGCCAGCAGCGAAGCGGACCACACTGAAGCTTTCTTT.

This sequence joins TRBV2 and TRBJ2-5, with a weak D call TRBD1 (6 bases). The V gene lost 6 bases and the J gene lost 0 bases, with 8 bases spanning the gap. The length of the CDR3 is 13 residues. Germline lookup yields CDR1 SNHLY and CDR2 FYNNEI. This CDR3 is CASSRDNQETQYF. Written as DNA, the CDR3 is TGTGCCAGCAGCCGGGACAACCAAGAGACCCAGTACTTC.

J is TRBJ2-7 and V is TRBV30; D possibly corresponds to TRBD2 (6 bases). The length of the CDR3 is 15 residues. Trimming shortened V by 2 bases and J by 6 bases, and 20 bases separated the two germline ends. Germline CDR1 reads GTSNPN; CDR2 reads SVGIG (reference sequence). The CDR3 nucleotides read TGTGCCTGGAGTTGGAACATTGGGACTCCCCGCGAGCAGTACTTC. It codes for CAWSWNIGTPREQYF.